Below are 3 T cell receptor beta chains sequenced from a single sample in a study of beta chain features in type 1 diabetes. The antigens these receptors bind are not known. General study results and limits: There was a moderate but significant shortening of TCRB CDR3s in all four CD4+ subsets of Type 1 diabetes patients.

The whole isolated RNA underwent reverse transcription, so sequencing captured expressed TCRB transcripts. Using immunoSEQ multiplex PCR, the repertoire was profiled, and TCRdb retains in-frame clones only, with some absent. The table includes about 52,000 clones, roughly two fifths detected once. Sequences were obtained from Tregs from blood. The receptors stem from a man under 40 with type 1 diabetes.

The chain combines TRBV5-6 with TRBJ2-1; D is perhaps TRBD2 (5 bases). Germline V gives CDR1 SGHDT, CDR2 YYEEEE. V lost 1 base and J lost 12, with 8 bases in between. This CDR3 spans 11 amino acids. The CDR3, as DNA: TGTGCCAGCAGCTTGCGGCTAGCGCAGTTCTTC. Its protein product is CASSLRLAQFF.

This clone was detected a few times. The chain employs TRBV6-1 and TRBJ2-7; D might be TRBD1 (6 bases). The CDR3 is 15 amino acids. CDR1 and CDR2 (germline): MNHNS, SASEGT. V was cut by 5 bases and J by 3 bases, with 17 bases left in between. CDR3 sequence reads: CASSRPGTRHYEQYF. The CDR3 nucleotides read TGTGCCAGCAGTAGACCGGGGACAAGACACTACGAGCAGTACTTC.

The CDR3: CSVEVRYGYTF. The CDR3 DNA is TGCAGCGTTGAAGTGCGCTATGGCTACACCTTC. The genes are TRBV29-1 and TRBJ1-2; D remains ambiguous. Trimming cost V 1 base and J 4 bases, with 4 bases left between them. Germline V gene sequence: CDR1 SQVTM, CDR2 ANQGSEA. This CDR3 contains 11 residues.